A selection of T cell receptor beta chains follows, all from one sample in a study of T-cell reconstitution after alpha-beta-depleted transplantation in children. TCRdb recomputed calls from the PCR reads with MiXCR, one row per CDR3 protein. This sample carries approximately 300,000 distinct CDR3 sequences, approximately 7.3% of them seen once, and the ten largest clones take approximately 9.1%. The sample here was peripheral blood, taken 360 days after TCRalphabeta/CD19-depleted stem cell transplant. These receptors came from a female patient aged 2 to 10 who had a stem cell transplant for Fanconi anemia, so the T cells may come from the graft donor. The conserved cysteine and the conserved F or W are not part of the CDR3 here. The size entry is marked missing in some rows and otherwise reads once, few, many or a size class.

TRBJ2-2	many	TRBV2	12	ASSADRGNGELF
TRBJ1-4	-	TRBV28	13	ASSLTTPTNEKLF
TRBJ2-7	-	TRBV7-2	14	ASSLDGGGTTYEQY
TRBJ1-3	few	TRBV9	14	ASSVRAATSGNTIY
TRBJ2-1	many	TRBV7-8	12	ASSLAGTYNEQF
TRBJ2-6	few	TRBV7-3	16	ASSLTPLQSSGANVLT
TRBJ1-4	few	TRBV28	14	ASSFWMSETNEKLF
TRBJ2-5	many	TRBV12-3/TRBV12-4	18	ASSYGSPGTGDPVQETQY
TRBJ2-3	many	TRBV15	11	ATRTGYPDTQY
TRBJ1-6	many	TRBV12-3/TRBV12-4	13	ASSLSWQYNSPLH
TRBJ1-2	many	TRBV12-3/TRBV12-4	13	ASSLGPVNSWGYT
TRBJ2-2	many	TRBV9	14	ASSPRRGLNTGELF
TRBJ1-5	few	TRBV6-1	13	ASSSLAGANQPQH
TRBJ1-2	many	TRBV28	10	ASSPQVGGYT
TRBJ2-2	many	TRBV5-1	13	ASSLGYSNTGELF
TRBJ1-1	few	TRBV5-1	12	ASSPLRGNTEAF
TRBJ1-1	many	TRBV7-8	11	ATRQDLNTEAF
TRBJ1-3	-	TRBV6-5	13	ASSYSPGLKNTIY
TRBJ2-1	few	TRBV11-1	18	ASSFRPRGLAGISYNEQF
TRBJ2-2	few	TRBV2	14	ASCEQGALISGELF
TRBJ2-7	many	TRBV28	15	ASSSLSATPASYEQY
TRBJ2-2	many	TRBV12-3/TRBV12-4	13	ASSGGNPNTGELF
TRBJ2-1	few	TRBV20-1	12	SASGPILAGDLF
TRBJ1-4	-	TRBV6-1	14	ASSVVRSRVGEKLF
TRBJ2-2	many	TRBV9	14	ASSLRVLVVDGELF
TRBJ1-1	few	TRBV6-5	16	ASRGTRLGLNLNTEAF
TRBJ2-7	many	TRBV10-2	13	ATRERSGLSYEQY
TRBJ2-1	few	TRBV10-1	12	AALAGPRGREQF
TRBJ1-5	many	TRBV2	13	ASSDGTLSNQPQH
TRBJ2-7	few	TRBV20-1	11	SAHLAGGVEQY
TRBJ2-7	-	TRBV29-1	10	SVTSLGYEQY
TRBJ2-3	-	TRBV20-1	13	SARITGTGTDTQY
TRBJ1-6	few	TRBV28	14	ASSIAGGAGNSPLH
TRBJ1-1	-	TRBV5-1	12	ASSPRVGGTEAF
TRBJ1-2	few	TRBV20-1	10	SARDRGYGYT
TRBJ2-7	many	TRBV28	13	ASSSPLQWSVEQY
TRBJ1-2	few	TRBV12-3/TRBV12-4	12	ASSFAWLGYGYT
TRBJ2-7	-	TRBV6-5	13	ASSYSVASIYEQY
TRBJ2-2	-	TRBV5-1	14	ASSLTYGGGTGELF
TRBJ2-7	-	TRBV15	13	ATSIEGGSSYEQY
TRBJ2-1	many	TRBV12-3/TRBV12-4	11	ASSNPPNNEQF
TRBJ1-6	many	TRBV7-6	16	ASSPFGRAAVNNSPLH
TRBJ2-2	-	TRBV4-1	14	ASSQEPGGVSGELF
TRBJ1-1	many	TRBV12-3/TRBV12-4	13	ASRNRGRRNTEAF
TRBJ2-7	many	TRBV3-1	12	ASSPGTLSYEQY
TRBJ2-5	many	TRBV3-1	13	ASSHNRDWQETQY
TRBJ1-2	many	TRBV7-9	11	ASSLIQYYGYT